The T cell receptor (beta chain) under discussion was sequenced for a study of T cells expressing NK-cell markers. Study background: Sorted T-cell subsets CD3+CD56+NKG2C+, CD3+CD56+NKG2C- and CD3+CD56-NKG2C+ were TCR beta-sequenced. Study-wide findings and caveats: Clones of NKG2C+ T cells that had expanded were of unclear HCMV specificity.

This CDR3 is built from 13 residues. Per germline, CDR1 LNHDA and CDR2 SQIVND (reference sequence). Concerning this clonotype itself: Its matching antigen is unknown.

cDNA encoding TCR beta was synthesized via 5'RACE template switching incorporating UMIs. TCRdb re-analyzed the 5' RACE reads; it lists each CDR3 protein once, without DNA. This sample carries about 450,000 distinct CDR3 sequences, with 7.3% going to the ten biggest clones. The receptor was derived from a woman aged 18 to 75 in good health. Specimen: blood T cells: a sorted CD56 or NKG2C T cell subset, CD4+ or CD8+ T cells, or bulk PBMC T cells (not recorded which). This chain joins TRBV19 and TRBJ1-2; without DNA, the TCRdb call of TRBD1 cannot be checked. CDR3 loop: CASSILTGYGYTF. The entire variable domain, with the rest obtained from reference TRBV19 and TRBJ1-2, is as follows: DGGITQSPKYLFRKEGQNVTLSCEQNLNHDAMYWYRQDPGQGLRLIYYSQIVNDFQKGDIAEGYSVSREKKESFPLTVTSAQKNPTAFYLCASSILTGYGYTFGSGTRLTVV.